One sample yielded the 17 T cell receptor beta chains listed below, sequenced in a study of T cell repertoires in cytomegalovirus infection. TCRdb passed the reads through MiXCR, listing each CDR3 protein once. Of fewer than 300,000 distinct CDR3 sequences listed, 25% are singletons. Sequenced: PBMCs. The receptors were gathered from a human donor in good health (CMV status not recorded). Some clones in this sample may be carry-over from other donors' samples.

In its sample, this clonotype was seen many times. The V call is TRBV11-2, the J call TRBJ1-2; TRBD1 might be the D (6 bases). Trimming left V 2 bases short and J 10 bases short, with 11 bases between. Germline assignment: CDR1 SGHAT and CDR2 FQNNGV. CDR3 length equals 12 residues. CDR3 sequence (DNA): TGTGCCAGCAGCTTAACAGGGTCGCACTACACCTTC. Translation: CASSLTGSHYTF.

This clonotype was detected only a few times. The chain recombines TRBV7-9 with TRBJ1-2, with D hard to call. The CDR3 has 13 amino acids. Germline V lookup: CDR1 SEHNR, CDR2 FQNEAQ (reference sequence). The V gene lost 1 base and the J gene lost 4 bases, with 7 bases spanning the gap. The CDR3 loop is CASSLGPSYGYTF. DNA of the CDR3: TGTGCCAGCAGCTTAGGGCCGAGCTATGGCTACACCTTC.

The chain links TRBV18 to TRBJ2-3, with 10 bases aligning to TRBD2. This CDR3 has 16 amino acids. The V and J ends lost 2 bases and 1 base, in that order; junction bases with no gene match: 3. Germline CDR1 reads KGHSH; CDR2 reads LQKENI. CDR3 nucleotide sequence: TGTGCCAGCTCACCAGTAACTAGCGGGGGCACAGATACGCAGTATTTT. Amino acids: CASSPVTSGGTDTQYF.

The chain joins TRBV29-1 to TRBJ2-3; the match to TRBD2 covers 13 bases. Germline CDR1 is SQVTM and CDR2 is ANQGSEA. This CDR3 is 18 amino acids long. Losses at the gene ends were 2 bases for V and 1 base for J; bases not matched to a gene: 9. CDR3 loop: CSVEKLGTSGMRTDTQYF. The CDR3 nucleotides are TGCAGCGTTGAAAAATTGGGGACTAGCGGGATGCGCACAGATACGCAGTATTTT.

This clonotype was seen many times. The rearrangement joins TRBV7-2 to TRBJ1-2; tentatively, D is TRBD1 (5 bases). V was cut by 5 bases and J by 7 bases, with 14 bases left in between. The CDR3 loop spans 13 amino acids. In germline, CDR1 is SGHTA, CDR2 FQGNSA. CDR3 sequence reads: CASSLGQGGGYTF. In DNA form, the CDR3 reads TGTGCCAGCAGCCTGGGCCAGGGCGGTGGCTACACCTTC. Full variable domain (remainder filled in from reference TRBV7-2 and TRBJ1-2): GAGVSQSPSNKVTEKGKDVELRCDPISGHTALYWYRQSLGQGLEFLIYFQGNSAPDKSGLPSDRFSAERTGGSVSTLTIQRTQQEDSAVYLCASSLGQGGGYTFGSGTRLTVV.

This clonotype occurred many times. This CDR3 reads CASSATGDGQPQHF. The CDR3 DNA sequence: TGTGCCAGCAGTGCGACAGGGGATGGGCAGCCCCAGCATTTT. The chain joins TRBV6-1 to TRBJ1-5; TRBD1 matches 8 bases. The length of the CDR3 is 14 residues. CDR1 and CDR2 from the germline V gene are MNHNS and SASEGT. Trimming removed 4 bases from V and 7 bases from J; junction bases left unmatched: 6.

This clonotype appeared a few times. The rearrangement joins TRBV5-1 to TRBJ1-4, with a tentative D call TRBD1 (5 bases). CDR3 length equals 15 residues. Germline V gene sequence: CDR1 SGHRS, CDR2 YFSETQ. Trimming removed 4 bases at V and 10 bases at J, with 20 bases between. In DNA, the CDR3 is TGCGCCAGCAGCCGCGAGGGGACTAATGAAGGAAAACTGTTTTTT. It is translated as CASSREGTNEGKLFF.

J is TRBJ2-7 and V is TRBV19; 8 positions match TRBD1. J was trimmed by 6 bases and V by 8 bases; bases with no gene match: 6. The germline CDR1 and CDR2 sequences are LNHDA and SQIVND (reference sequence). The CDR3 is 12 amino acids. CDR3 sequence (DNA): TGTGCCAGTCAGGGGGCGCTGGGCGAGCAGTACGTC. Encoded protein: CASQGALGEQYV.

This clonotype appeared many times. The CDR3 region is CASTELGFSYNEQFF. The CDR3 nucleotides read TGTGCCAGTACCGAACTAGGTTTTTCCTACAATGAGCAGTTCTTC. The chain has TRBV28 and TRBJ2-1; tentatively, D is TRBD2 (5 bases). This CDR3 spans 15 amino acids. Deletions cut 9 bases from V and 1 base from J, with 16 bases between. Germline V lookup: CDR1 MDHEN, CDR2 SYDVKM.

This clonotype was counted many times. The gene calls are TRBV6-1 and TRBJ2-3; D gene ambiguous. The V end lost 6 bases, the J end lost 8 bases, and 21 bases lay between the germline ends. Germline assignment: CDR1 MNHNS and CDR2 SASEGT. This CDR3 contains 15 residues. CDR3: CASSPIRPSPRTQYF. DNA for the CDR3: TGTGCCAGCAGCCCTATACGGCCGAGCCCTCGTACGCAGTATTTT.

This clonotype was counted between two and nine times. The chain links TRBV29-1 to TRBJ2-5; no firm D call. Germline values: CDR1 SQVTM, CDR2 ANQGSEA. V lost 4 bases and J lost 5, with 11 bases in between. There are 12 residues in the CDR3. CDR3 in DNA: TGCAGCGTTGGAGGTGGTGACGAGACCCAGTACTTC. It translates to CSVGGGDETQYF.

This clonotype was picked up many times. The V and J genes are TRBV7-2 and TRBJ2-3; D is possibly TRBD2 (6 bases). V was clipped by 5 bases and J by 6 bases, with 15 bases between them. This CDR3 comprises 14 residues. Germline values: CDR1 SGHTA, CDR2 FQGNSA. DNA of the CDR3: TGTGCCAGCAGCCCTGGGGGAGGTGTTGATACGCAGTATTTT. Amino acids: CASSPGGGVDTQYF.

The chain carries TRBV14 and TRBJ2-7; TRBD1 is a possible D gene (5 bases). Looked up from germline, CDR1 is SGHDN and CDR2 is FVKESK. Trimming stripped 1 base from V and 3 bases from J, with 10 bases between. The CDR3 is 14 residues long. CDR3 DNA: TGTGCCAGCAGCCAAGGACAGTCTCACTACGAGCAGTACTTC. Its protein is CASSQGQSHYEQYF.

The chain combines TRBV20-1 with TRBJ2-1; D gene uncertain. Trimming cost V 7 bases and J 9 bases, with 16 bases left between them. Germline V gives CDR1 DFQATT, CDR2 SNEGSKA (reference sequence). There are 12 residues in the CDR3. CDR3 protein: CSVTGTKREQFF. The CDR3 nucleotides are TGCAGTGTTACCGGAACCAAGCGTGAGCAGTTCTTC.

The chain recombines TRBV10-2 with TRBJ2-7; maybe TRBD2 (5 bases). The CDR3 has 13 amino acids. The V end was cut by 4 bases, the J end by 0 bases, with 7 bases between. The germline V gene has CDR1 WSHSY and CDR2 SAAADI. This CDR3 is CASSGGFSYEQYF. The CDR3 coding sequence is TGCGCCAGCAGTGGAGGGTTCTCCTACGAGCAGTACTTC.

This clonotype was counted many times. In nucleotides, the CDR3 is TGTGCCAGCAGCTTTTACGCAGATACGCAGTATTTT. It codes for CASSFYADTQYF. The J gene is TRBJ2-3, the V gene TRBV7-2; unclear D gene. Germline-derived CDR1 and CDR2 are SGHTA and FQGNSA. The CDR3 consists of 12 residues. V lost 3 bases, J lost 4 bases, and 5 bases lay in between.

Ten or more counts support this clonotype. The junction departs from the called germline gene at one end, perhaps through a read error. The rearrangement links TRBV7-6 to TRBJ2-7, with 10 bases aligning to TRBD1. Germline lookup yields CDR1 SGHVS and CDR2 FNYEAQ. This CDR3 spans 13 amino acids. The DNA for the CDR3 is TGTGCCAGCAGCTCTACCGGACAGGGGGGAGCGAACTTC. Amino acid sequence: CASSSTGQGGANF.